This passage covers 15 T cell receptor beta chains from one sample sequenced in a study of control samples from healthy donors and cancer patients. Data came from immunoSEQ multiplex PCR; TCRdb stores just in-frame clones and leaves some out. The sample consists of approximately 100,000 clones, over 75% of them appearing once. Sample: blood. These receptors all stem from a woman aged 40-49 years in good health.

The CDR3 DNA follows: TGTGCCAGCAGTTTTAGGTATGAGCAGTTCTTC. It translates to CASSFRYEQFF. The chain uses TRBV12-3 or TRBV12-4 and TRBJ2-1; no clear D gene. The CDR3 consists of 11 residues. The ends were cut back, 3 bases at V and 8 bases at J, with 5 bases in the middle.

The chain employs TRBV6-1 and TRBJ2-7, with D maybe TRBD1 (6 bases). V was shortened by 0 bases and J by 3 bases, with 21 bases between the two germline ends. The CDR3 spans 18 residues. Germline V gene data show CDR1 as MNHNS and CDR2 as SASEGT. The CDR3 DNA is TGTGCCAGCAGTGAAGCGGGAAACAGGGTTAGCGTCCTCTACGAGCAGTACTTC. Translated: CASSEAGNRVSVLYEQYF.

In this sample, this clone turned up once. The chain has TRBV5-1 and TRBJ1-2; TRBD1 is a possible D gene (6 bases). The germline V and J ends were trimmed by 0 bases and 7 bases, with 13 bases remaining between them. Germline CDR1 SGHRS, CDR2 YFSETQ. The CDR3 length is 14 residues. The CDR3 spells CASSLDVGAGGYTF. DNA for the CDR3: TGCGCCAGCAGCTTGGATGTGGGGGCCGGTGGCTACACCTTC.

The CDR3, as DNA: TGTGCCAGCAGCTTAGGTTCTAGCGGGGGGGCTGGCAACATTCAGTACTTC. Translating it yields CASSLGSSGGAGNIQYF. The V call is TRBV11-3, the J call TRBJ2-4, with 12 bases fitting TRBD2. After removal of 1 base from V and 7 bases from J, the junction contained 8 bases not matched to a gene. Per germline, CDR1 SGHNT and CDR2 YENEEA. The CDR3 is 17 amino acids.

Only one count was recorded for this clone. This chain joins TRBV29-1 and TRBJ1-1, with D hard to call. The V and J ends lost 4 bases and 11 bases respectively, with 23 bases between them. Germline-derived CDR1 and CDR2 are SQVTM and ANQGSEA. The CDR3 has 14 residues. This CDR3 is CSVASSGGSPLAFF. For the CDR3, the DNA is TGCAGCGTTGCTTCTTCGGGAGGGAGTCCTTTGGCTTTCTTT. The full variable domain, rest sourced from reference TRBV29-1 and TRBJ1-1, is SAVISQKPSRDICQRGTSLTIQCQVDSQVTMMFWYRQQPGQSLTLIATANQGSEATYESGFVIDKFPISRPNLTFSTLTVSNMSPEDSSIYLCSVASSGGSPLAFFGQGTRLTVV.

The CDR3 region has the DNA TGTGCCAGCGGGGGGGTGCCCCCCGGGCAGTACTTC. This translates into CASGGVPPGQYF. V gene TRBV21-1 combines with J gene TRBJ2-7; TRBD2, as called in the table, went unchecked against the DNA. TRBV21-1 is shown as a pseudogene. This CDR3 region has 12 residues.

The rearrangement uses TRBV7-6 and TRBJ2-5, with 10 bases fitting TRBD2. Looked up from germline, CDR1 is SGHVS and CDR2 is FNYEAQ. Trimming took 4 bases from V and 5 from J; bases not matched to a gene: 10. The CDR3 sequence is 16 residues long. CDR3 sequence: CASSYYSGGRWETQYF. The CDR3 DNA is TGTGCCAGCAGCTATTATAGCGGGGGGCGTTGGGAGACCCAGTACTTC.

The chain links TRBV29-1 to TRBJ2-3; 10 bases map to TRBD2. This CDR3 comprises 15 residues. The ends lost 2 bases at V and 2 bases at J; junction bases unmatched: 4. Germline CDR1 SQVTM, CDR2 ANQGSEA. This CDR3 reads CSVEWSGGATDTQYF. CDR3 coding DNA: TGCAGCGTTGAATGGAGCGGGGGGGCCACAGATACGCAGTATTTT.

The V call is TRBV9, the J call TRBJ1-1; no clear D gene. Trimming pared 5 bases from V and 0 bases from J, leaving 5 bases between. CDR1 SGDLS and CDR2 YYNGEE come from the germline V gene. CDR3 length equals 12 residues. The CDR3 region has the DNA TGTGCCAGCAGGGGAGTGAACACTGAAGCTTTCTTT. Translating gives CASRGVNTEAFF.

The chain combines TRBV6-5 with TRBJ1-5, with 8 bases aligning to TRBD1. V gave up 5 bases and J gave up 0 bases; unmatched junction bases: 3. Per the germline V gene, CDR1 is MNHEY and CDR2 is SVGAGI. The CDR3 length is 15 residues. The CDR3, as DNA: TGTGCCAGCAGTCGGGACAGGAATAGCAATCAGCCCCAGCATTTT. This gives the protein CASSRDRNSNQPQHF.

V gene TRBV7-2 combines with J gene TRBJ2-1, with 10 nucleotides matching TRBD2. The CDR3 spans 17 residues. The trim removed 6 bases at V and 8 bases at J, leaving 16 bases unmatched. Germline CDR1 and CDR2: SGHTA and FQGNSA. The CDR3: CASSPWGSGGATHEQFF. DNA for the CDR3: TGTGCCAGCAGTCCCTGGGGGAGCGGGGGGGCAACACATGAGCAGTTCTTC.

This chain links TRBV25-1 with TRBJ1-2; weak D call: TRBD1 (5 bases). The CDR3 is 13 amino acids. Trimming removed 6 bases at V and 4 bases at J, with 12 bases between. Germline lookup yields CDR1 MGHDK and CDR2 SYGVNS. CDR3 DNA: TGTGCCAGCAGGGAAACAGGAACCTATGGCTACACCTTC. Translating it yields CASRETGTYGYTF.

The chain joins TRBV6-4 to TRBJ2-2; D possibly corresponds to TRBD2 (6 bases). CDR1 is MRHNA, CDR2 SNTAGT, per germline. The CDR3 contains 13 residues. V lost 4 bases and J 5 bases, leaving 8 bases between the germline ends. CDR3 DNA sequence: TGTGCCAGCAGTGCCCGGGGGACCGGGGAGCTGTTTTTT. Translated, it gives CASSARGTGELFF.

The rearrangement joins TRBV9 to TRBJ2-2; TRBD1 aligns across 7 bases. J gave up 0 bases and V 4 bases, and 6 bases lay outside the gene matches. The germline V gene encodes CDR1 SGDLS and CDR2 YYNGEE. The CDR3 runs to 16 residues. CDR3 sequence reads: CASSTRQGSNTGELFF. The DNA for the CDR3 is TGTGCCAGCAGCACAAGACAGGGCTCGAACACCGGGGAGCTGTTTTTT.

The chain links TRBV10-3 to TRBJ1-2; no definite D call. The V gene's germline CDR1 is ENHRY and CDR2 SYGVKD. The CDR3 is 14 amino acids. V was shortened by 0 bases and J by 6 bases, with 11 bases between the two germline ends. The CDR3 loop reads CAISESWQRDGYTF. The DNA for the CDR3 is TGTGCCATCAGTGAGTCGTGGCAGAGGGATGGCTACACCTTC.